These 6 T cell receptor beta chains originate from one sample sequenced in a study of early T cells in non-severe SARS-CoV-2 infection. TCRdb redid the calling of the 5' RACE reads with MiXCR, one entry per CDR3 protein. The sample lists tens of thousands of distinct CDR3 sequences; 10% to 15% were seen once. Sequencing was carried out using whole blood. These receptors were collected from an adult who was a healthcare worker with PCR-confirmed SARS-CoV-2 infection or an uninfected control (not recorded which).

This clonotype was counted ten times or more. The chain is built from TRBV7-9 and TRBJ2-3, with D unresolved. Trimming stripped 5 bases from V and 2 bases from J, with 14 bases between. The CDR3 runs 15 residues. Germline V gives CDR1 SEHNR, CDR2 FQNEAQ (reference sequence). For the CDR3, the DNA is TGTGCCAGCAGCCCCGCAGCAGCTGCCACAGATACGCAGTATTTT. It translates to CASSPAAAATDTQYF. Full variable domain (remainder filled in from reference TRBV7-9 and TRBJ2-3): DTGVSQNPRHKITKRGQNVTFRCDPISEHNRLYWYRQTLGQGPEFLTYFQNEAQLEKSRLLSDRFSAERPKGSFSTLEIQRTEQGDSAMYLCASSPAAAATDTQYFGPGTRLTVL.

This clonotype was observed many times. The chain employs TRBV7-6 and TRBJ2-1; no reliable D call. From germline, CDR1 is SGHVS and CDR2 FNYEAQ. Trimming shortened V by 5 bases and J by 9 bases, and 8 bases separated the two germline ends. The CDR3 runs to 11 residues. Here the CDR3 DNA reads TGTGCCAGCAGCCACGGGCGTGAGCAGTTCTTC. Protein: CASSHGREQFF.

There are a few counts of this clonotype. The chain uses TRBV9 and TRBJ1-6; a weak D match, TRBD1 (5 bases). The CDR3 consists of 14 residues. V dropped 3 bases and J dropped 13 bases, with 17 bases sitting between them. CDR1 is SGDLS, CDR2 YYNGEE, per germline. This CDR3 reads CASSARDGLGPLHF. CDR3 sequence (DNA): TGTGCCAGCAGCGCCCGGGACGGCTTGGGTCCCCTCCACTTT.

In this sample, this clonotype turned up many times. CDR3 DNA: TGTGCCAGCAGTGAGGGGATGGGAGCACATCAGCCCCAGCATTTT. It is translated as CASSEGMGAHQPQHF. The chain links TRBV2 to TRBJ1-5; D remains unclear. Germline values: CDR1 SNHLY, CDR2 FYNNEI. V was cut by 3 bases and J by 5 bases, with 14 bases left in between. This CDR3 region has 15 residues.

This rearrangement joins TRBV12-5 to TRBJ2-2, with unresolved D. Trimming removed 0 bases at V and 6 bases at J, with 2 bases between. The CDR3 loop spans 12 amino acids. Germline assignment: CDR1 LGHNT and CDR2 FRNRAP. The CDR3, as DNA: TGTGCTAGTGGTTTGGTACCCGGGGAGCTGTTTTTT. This codes for CASGLVPGELFF.

This CDR3 is CASSYRAYEQYF. The CDR3 DNA reads TGTGCCAGCAGTTACAGGGCCTACGAGCAGTACTTC. The genes are TRBV6-2 or TRBV6-3 and TRBJ2-7, with no clear D. Germline CDR1 reads MNHEY; CDR2 reads SVGEGT. The CDR3 covers 12 residues. With 2 bases removed from V and 2 bases from J, the gap between germline ends came to 4 bases.